This is a list of T cell receptor beta chains from one sample in a study of Graves' ophthalmopathy and Graves' hyperthyroidism. TCRdb re-called the multiplex PCR reads with MiXCR, one entry per CDR3 protein. Among more than 300,000 distinct CDR3 sequences listed, approximately 15% were seen once. Source material: peripheral blood. Source of these receptors: a woman younger than 35 with stable Graves' hyperthyroidism. The conserved cysteine and the conserved F or W are not part of the CDR3 here. The order of the fields is clone size, J gene, V gene, CDR3 protein. The listing skips clone size in some rows; elsewhere it reads once, few, many or a size class.

>many|TRBJ1-2|TRBV19
ASSMATGQIYGYT
>many|TRBJ1-3|TRBV2
ASIGQGLKSGNTIY
>many|TRBJ1-5|TRBV24-1
ATSDLELPGRPQH
>many|TRBJ2-2|TRBV6-2/TRBV6-3
ASSPRTGVYISGELF
>many|TRBJ2-7|TRBV6-2/TRBV6-3
ASSGQGRFYEQY
>many|TRBJ1-2|TRBV2
ASSEARGPDGYT
>many|TRBJ1-1|TRBV7-2
ASSLVAGAGAEAF
>.|TRBJ1-1|TRBV28
ASSSQWGIIDWHTEAF
>many|TRBJ1-1|TRBV6-1
ASSPRGQGTEAF
>many|TRBJ1-5|TRBV20-1
SASMGTGYDQPQH
>.|TRBJ1-2|TRBV28
ASSLGFNYGYT
>many|TRBJ1-5|TRBV12-3/TRBV12-4
ASSLSGASNQPQH
>many|TRBJ2-7|TRBV12-3/TRBV12-4
ASSLGRRRYEQY
>many|TRBJ1-1|TRBV20-1
SASTGQGGTEAF